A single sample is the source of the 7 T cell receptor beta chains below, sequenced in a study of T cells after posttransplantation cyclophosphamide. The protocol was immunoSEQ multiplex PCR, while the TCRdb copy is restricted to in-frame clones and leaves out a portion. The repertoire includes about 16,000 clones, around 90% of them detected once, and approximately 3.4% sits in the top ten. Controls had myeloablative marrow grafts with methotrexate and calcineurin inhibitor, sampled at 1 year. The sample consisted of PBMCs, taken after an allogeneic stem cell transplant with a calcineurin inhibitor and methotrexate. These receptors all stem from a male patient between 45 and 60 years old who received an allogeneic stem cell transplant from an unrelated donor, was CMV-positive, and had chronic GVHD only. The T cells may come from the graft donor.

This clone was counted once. The CDR3 reads CASSQDQPGTSGYNEQFF. CDR3 nucleotide sequence: TGCGCCAGCAGCCAAGACCAGCCCGGGACTAGCGGTTACAATGAGCAGTTCTTC. This chain joins TRBV4-3 and TRBJ2-1; 11 bases are shared with TRBD2. The CDR3 extends over 18 amino acids. V lost 0 bases to trimming and J lost 4 bases; unmatched junction nucleotides: 8. Germline CDR1 LGHNA, CDR2 YSLEER.

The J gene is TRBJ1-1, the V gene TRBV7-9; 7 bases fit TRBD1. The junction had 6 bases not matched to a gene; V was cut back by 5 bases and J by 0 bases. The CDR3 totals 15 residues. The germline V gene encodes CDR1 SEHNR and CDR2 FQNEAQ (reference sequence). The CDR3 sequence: CASSRIDRVNTEAFF. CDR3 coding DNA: TGTGCCAGCAGCAGAATAGACAGGGTGAACACTGAAGCTTTCTTT.

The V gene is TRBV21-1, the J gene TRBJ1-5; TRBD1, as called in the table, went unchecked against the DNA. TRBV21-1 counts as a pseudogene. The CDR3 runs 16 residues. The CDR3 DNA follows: TGTGCCAGCAGCAAACAGGGGGCGAAAGGCAATCAGCCCCAGCATTTT. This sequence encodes CASSKQGAKGNQPQHF.

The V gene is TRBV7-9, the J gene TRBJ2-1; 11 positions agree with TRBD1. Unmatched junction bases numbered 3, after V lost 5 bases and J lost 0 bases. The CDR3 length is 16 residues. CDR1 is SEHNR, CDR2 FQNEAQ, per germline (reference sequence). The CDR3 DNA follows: TGTGCCAGCAGCGGGACAGGGGGACACTCCTACAATGAGCAGTTCTTC. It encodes CASSGTGGHSYNEQFF.

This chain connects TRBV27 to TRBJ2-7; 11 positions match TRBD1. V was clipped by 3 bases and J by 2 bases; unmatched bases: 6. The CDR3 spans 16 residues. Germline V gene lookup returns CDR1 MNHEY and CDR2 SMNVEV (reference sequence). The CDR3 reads CASSLIGTGGPYEQYF. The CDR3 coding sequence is TGTGCCAGCAGTTTGATTGGGACAGGGGGGCCCTACGAGCAGTACTTC.

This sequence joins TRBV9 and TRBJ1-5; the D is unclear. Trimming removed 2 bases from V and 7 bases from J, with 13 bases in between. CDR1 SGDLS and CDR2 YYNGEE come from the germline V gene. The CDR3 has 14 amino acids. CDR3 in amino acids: CASSVAPMGQPQHF. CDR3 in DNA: TGTGCCAGCAGCGTGGCCCCGATGGGCCAGCCCCAGCATTTT.

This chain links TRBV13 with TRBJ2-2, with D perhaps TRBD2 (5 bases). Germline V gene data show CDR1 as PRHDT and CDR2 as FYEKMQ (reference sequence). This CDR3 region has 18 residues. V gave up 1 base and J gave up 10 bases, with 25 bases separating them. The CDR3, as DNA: TGTGCCAGCAGCTTAGAATATGGACTCGCCACCGCTGGAAAGGAGCTGTTTTTT. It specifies CASSLEYGLATAGKELFF.